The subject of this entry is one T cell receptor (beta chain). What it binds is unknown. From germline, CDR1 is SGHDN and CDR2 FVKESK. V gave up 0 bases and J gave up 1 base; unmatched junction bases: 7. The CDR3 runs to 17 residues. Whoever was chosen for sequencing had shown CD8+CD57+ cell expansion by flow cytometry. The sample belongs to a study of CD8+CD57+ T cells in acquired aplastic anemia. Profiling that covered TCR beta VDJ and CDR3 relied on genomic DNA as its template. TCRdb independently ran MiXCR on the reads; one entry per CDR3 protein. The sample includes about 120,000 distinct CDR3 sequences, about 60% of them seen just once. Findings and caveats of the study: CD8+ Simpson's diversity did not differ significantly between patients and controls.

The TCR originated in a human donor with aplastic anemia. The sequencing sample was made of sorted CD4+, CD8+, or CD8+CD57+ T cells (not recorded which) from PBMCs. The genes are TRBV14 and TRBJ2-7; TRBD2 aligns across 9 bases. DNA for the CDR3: TGTGCCAGCAGCCAAGATCGTGGTCTAGCGGGGTCCTACGAGCAGTACTTC. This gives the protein CASSQDRGLAGSYEQYF.